The 27 T cell receptor beta chains below come from one sample, sequenced in a study of cytomegalovirus exposure and HLA in healthy donors. TCRdb's table, derived via immunoSEQ multiplex PCR, lists solely in-frame clones and lacks some. The table includes approximately 73,000 clones, around 96% detected once. The specimen sequenced was PBMCs. These receptors all stem from a man younger than 35 in good health and CMV-seronegative.

This chain links TRBV5-1 with TRBJ2-3; perhaps TRBD1 as D (6 bases). Trimming left V 7 bases short and J 3 bases short, with 18 bases between. CDR3 length: 15 amino acids. CDR1 is SGHRS and CDR2 is YFSETQ in the germline V gene. The DNA of the CDR3 is TGCGCCAGCGGGGCACAGGGAAGTAGGACAGATACGCAGTATTTT. It codes for CASGAQGSRTDTQYF. The variable domain in full, with the rest retrieved from reference TRBV5-1 and TRBJ2-3, is KAGVTQTPRYLIKTRGQQVTLSCSPISGHRSVSWYQQTPGQGLQFLFEYFSETQRNKGNFPGRFSGRQFSNSRSEMNVSTLELGDSALYLCASGAQGSRTDTQYFGPGTRLTVL.

The gene calls are TRBV7-8 and TRBJ2-7; 12 positions match TRBD2. This CDR3 comprises 15 residues. Germline V gene lookup returns CDR1 SGHVS and CDR2 FQNEAQ. J lost 2 bases, V lost 5 bases, and 4 bases had no gene match. The CDR3 protein is CASSPLAGGAYEQYF. CDR3 bases: TGTGCCAGCAGCCCACTAGCGGGGGGCGCCTACGAGCAGTACTTC.

The gene calls are TRBV2 and TRBJ1-1, with D perhaps matching TRBD1 (6 bases). The germline V and J ends were trimmed by 8 bases and 1 base, with 14 bases remaining between them. The CDR3 contains 14 residues. The germline gives CDR1 SNHLY, CDR2 FYNNEI. CDR3 sequence reads: CASFETGPNTEAFF. CDR3 nucleotides: TGTGCCAGCTTTGAGACAGGTCCGAACACTGAAGCTTTCTTT.

This sequence joins TRBV2 and TRBJ1-2; D gene unclear. CDR1 and CDR2 from the germline V gene are SNHLY and FYNNEI. Trimming took 2 bases from V and 2 from J, leaving 9 bases between them. The CDR3 runs to 14 residues. CDR3 protein: CASSESQENYGYTF. In nucleotides, the CDR3 is TGTGCCAGCAGTGAAAGCCAGGAAAACTATGGCTACACCTTC.

This sequence joins TRBV7-2 and TRBJ2-1; 8 nucleotides align to TRBD2. This CDR3 region has 12 residues. From germline, CDR1 is SGHTA and CDR2 FQGNSA. With 1 base clipped from V and 12 bases from J, the junction kept 2 bases outside the gene matches. The CDR3 sequence is CASSLGGGWQFF. As DNA, the CDR3 is TGTGCCAGCAGCTTAGGCGGGGGGTGGCAGTTCTTC.

The chain has TRBV28 and TRBJ2-7; 10 nucleotides line up with TRBD2. CDR1 MDHEN and CDR2 SYDVKM come from the germline V gene. The junction had 4 bases not matched to a gene; V was cut back by 3 bases and J by 2 bases. The CDR3 extends over 15 amino acids. The CDR3 DNA is TGTGCCAGCAGTTTCGATCTAGCGGGGGCCTACGAGCAGTACTTC. This codes for CASSFDLAGAYEQYF.

V is TRBV5-1 and J is TRBJ1-2, with a tentative D call TRBD1 (5 bases). The CDR3 contains 13 residues. The V gene's germline CDR1 is SGHRS and CDR2 YFSETQ. V shed 4 bases and J shed 3 bases, with 10 bases lying between them. CDR3 protein: CASSLDNDYGYTF. CDR3 sequence (DNA): TGCGCCAGCAGCCTGGACAACGACTATGGCTACACCTTC. The full variable domain, rest sourced from reference TRBV5-1 and TRBJ1-2, is KAGVTQTPRYLIKTRGQQVTLSCSPISGHRSVSWYQQTPGQGLQFLFEYFSETQRNKGNFPGRFSGRQFSNSRSEMNVSTLELGDSALYLCASSLDNDYGYTFGSGTRLTVV.

The rearrangement uses TRBV27 and TRBJ1-1; D remains ambiguous. With 2 bases removed from V and 7 bases from J, the gap between germline ends came to 11 bases. The CDR3 extends over 13 amino acids. The germline V gene encodes CDR1 MNHEY and CDR2 SMNVEV (reference sequence). In DNA form, the CDR3 reads TGTGCCAGCAGTTTAATAAGGGAGAGTGAAGCTTTCTTT. Translation gives CASSLIRESEAFF.

The J gene is TRBJ1-1, the V gene TRBV10-3; 9 nucleotides align to TRBD1. Germline V gene lookup returns CDR1 ENHRY and CDR2 SYGVKD. The CDR3 spans 14 residues. Germline trimming cut 10 bases from V and 1 base from J; bases unmatched to any gene: 7. CDR3 protein: CATNEGQGNTEAFF. The CDR3 DNA reads as TGTGCCACGAACGAGGGACAGGGGAACACTGAAGCTTTCTTT.

J is TRBJ2-3 and V is TRBV5-4; 9 bases agree with TRBD1. This CDR3 is 16 amino acids long. CDR1 and CDR2 (germline): SGHNT, YYREEE (reference sequence). V lost 4 bases, J lost 6 bases, and 12 bases stayed unmatched. CDR3 loop: CASSTGRQGVKDTQYF. The CDR3, as DNA: TGTGCCAGCAGCACAGGCCGACAGGGGGTGAAGGATACGCAGTATTTT. The entire variable domain, with the rest obtained from reference TRBV5-4 and TRBJ2-3, is as follows: ETGVTQSPTHLIKTRGQQVTLRCSSQSGHNTVSWYQQALGQGPQFIFQYYREEENGRGNFPPRFSGLQFPNYSSELNVNALELDDSALYLCASSTGRQGVKDTQYFGPGTRLTVL.

This clone was seen just once. The J gene is TRBJ2-2, the V gene TRBV29-1; 7 bases fit TRBD2. There are 14 residues in the CDR3. The trim removed 6 bases at V and 0 bases at J, leaving 4 bases unmatched. Germline V gene data show CDR1 as SQVTM and CDR2 as ANQGSEA. The CDR3 loop reads CSVGGKANTGELFF. The CDR3 DNA reads TGCAGCGTGGGGGGGAAAGCGAACACCGGGGAGCTGTTTTTT.

Here the CDR3 DNA reads TGTGCCAGCAGTTCCGGGACAGGGTATAAGCAAGCTTTCTTT. It yields the protein CASSSGTGYKQAFF. The rearrangement uses TRBV27 and TRBJ1-1; TRBD1 matches 9 bases. From germline, CDR1 is MNHEY and CDR2 SMNVEV (reference sequence). The J segment lost 9 bases and the V segment lost 4 bases, leaving 9 bases of the junction unmatched. The CDR3 consists of 14 residues.

The gene calls are TRBV18 and TRBJ2-7; weak D call: TRBD1 (6 bases). The CDR3 length is 14 residues. CDR1 KGHSH and CDR2 LQKENI come from the germline V gene. Trimming cost V 4 bases and J 1 base, with 11 bases left between them. In DNA form, the CDR3 reads TGTGCCAGCTCACGGGGGCAGGATTCCTACGAGCAGTACTTC. This codes for CASSRGQDSYEQYF. The full variable domain, in which reference TRBV18 and TRBJ2-7 provide the parts outside the CDR3, is NAGVMQNPRHLVRRRGQEARLRCSPMKGHSHVYWYRQLPEEGLKFMVYLQKENIIDESGMPKERFSAEFPKEGPSILRIQQVVRGDSAAYFCASSRGQDSYEQYFGPGTRLTVT.

The CDR3 coding sequence is TGTGCCAGCTCACCCACAGGGCAGCGCGGTGAAAAACTGTTTTTT. Its translation: CASSPTGQRGEKLFF. This chain connects TRBV18 to TRBJ1-4; D is perhaps TRBD1 (6 bases). The CDR3 is 15 amino acids. Trimming removed 3 bases from V and 7 bases from J, with 15 bases in between. The V gene's germline CDR1 is KGHSH and CDR2 LQKENI.

The V call is TRBV4-2, the J call TRBJ1-3, with 8 nucleotides matching TRBD1. With 4 bases clipped from V and 0 bases from J, the junction kept 5 bases outside the gene matches. Germline CDR1 reads LGHNA; CDR2 reads YNFKEQ. The CDR3 spans 16 residues. The CDR3 here is CASSPGQGPSGNTIYF. CDR3 nucleotide sequence: TGTGCCAGCAGCCCCGGACAGGGTCCCTCTGGAAACACCATATATTTT.

This chain links TRBV5-1 with TRBJ2-7; tentatively, D is TRBD1 (5 bases). The V end lost 0 bases, the J end lost 9 bases, and 16 bases lay between the germline ends. Germline assignment: CDR1 SGHRS and CDR2 YFSETQ. The CDR3 extends over 14 amino acids. This CDR3 is CASSLEQDPLGQYF. The CDR3 coding sequence is TGCGCCAGCAGCTTGGAACAGGACCCCCTGGGGCAGTACTTC.

The chain uses TRBV4-3 and TRBJ2-5, with a weak D call TRBD1 (6 bases). CDR3 length equals 14 residues. V was pared by 0 bases and J by 3 bases, with 8 bases between. CDR1 LGHNA and CDR2 YSLEER come from the germline V gene. This CDR3 is CASSQETGKETQYF. DNA of the CDR3: TGCGCCAGCAGCCAAGAGACAGGAAAAGAGACCCAGTACTTC.

This clone was found once. The chain carries TRBV7-2 and TRBJ2-5; D call uncertain. The CDR3 is 15 amino acids. V lost 1 base and J lost 1, with 10 bases in between. Germline V lookup: CDR1 SGHTA, CDR2 FQGNSA. CDR3 coding DNA: TGTGCCAGCAGCTTAGGCGTAACAGCCCAAGAGACCCAGTACTTC. Translating gives CASSLGVTAQETQYF.

The chain uses TRBV30 and TRBJ1-2; possible D gene TRBD1, 6 bases. The CDR3 loop spans 13 amino acids. Trimming took 2 bases from V and 8 from J, leaving 15 bases between them. Germline CDR1 is GTSNPN and CDR2 is SVGIG (reference sequence). In nucleotides, the CDR3 is TGTGCCTGGAGTCCCCAGGGGTTCGGGGGCTACACCTTC. It codes for CAWSPQGFGGYTF.

The genes are TRBV7-9 and TRBJ1-2; D unresolved. Trimming removed 1 base from V and 8 bases from J, with 11 bases in between. The CDR3 is 13 residues long. CDR1 is SEHNR, CDR2 FQNEAQ, per germline (reference sequence). In DNA, the CDR3 is TGTGCCAGCAGCTTAGGAGAGGCGCGCGGCTACACCTTC. It yields the protein CASSLGEARGYTF.

The chain is built from TRBV29-1 and TRBJ2-5, with TRBD2 matching over 16 bases. Germline loops: CDR1 SQVTM, CDR2 ANQGSEA. The CDR3 consists of 15 residues. The V and J ends lost 6 bases and 5 bases, in that order; junction bases with no gene match: 6. The CDR3: CSVGTSGGAGETQYF. DNA of the CDR3: TGCAGCGTGGGGACTAGCGGGGGGGCTGGGGAGACCCAGTACTTC. Full variable domain (outside the CDR3, taken from reference TRBV29-1 and TRBJ2-5): SAVISQKPSRDICQRGTSLTIQCQVDSQVTMMFWYRQQPGQSLTLIATANQGSEATYESGFVIDKFPISRPNLTFSTLTVSNMSPEDSSIYLCSVGTSGGAGETQYFGPGTRLLVL.

The chain combines TRBV27 with TRBJ2-2; 10 nucleotides match TRBD2. Trimming removed 7 bases from V and 2 bases from J; junction bases left unmatched: 4. Germline V gene data show CDR1 as MNHEY and CDR2 as SMNVEV (reference sequence). CDR3 size: 15 residues. The CDR3 protein is CASTAGGPNTGELFF. The CDR3 DNA follows: TGTGCCAGCACAGCGGGGGGGCCTAACACCGGGGAGCTGTTTTTT.

J is TRBJ2-7 and V is TRBV7-2, with 7 bases lining up with TRBD1. This CDR3 region has 16 residues. Trimming at V came to 6 bases and at J to 2 bases, leaving 13 bases not matched to a gene. In germline, CDR1 is SGHTA, CDR2 FQGNSA. This chain's CDR3 is CASSWFTGEMPYEQYF. In DNA, the CDR3 is TGTGCCAGCAGTTGGTTCACAGGGGAAATGCCCTACGAGCAGTACTTC.

CDR3 loop: CASIPTTEAFF. The DNA of the CDR3 is TGTGCCAGCATCCCTACCACTGAAGCTTTCTTT. V is TRBV2 and J is TRBJ1-1; D unclear. Germline CDR1 is SNHLY and CDR2 is FYNNEI. Trimming took off 7 bases at V and 4 bases at J, with 7 bases between the two ends. The CDR3 spans 11 residues.

This clone was recorded only once. This rearrangement joins TRBV19 to TRBJ1-2; D is unclear. V lost 5 bases to trimming and J lost 8 bases, with 15 bases between them. The length of the CDR3 is 13 residues. Looked up from germline, CDR1 is LNHDA and CDR2 is SQIVND (reference sequence). CDR3 region: CASSPEGLGGYTF. CDR3 coding DNA: TGTGCCAGTAGTCCGGAGGGTCTGGGCGGCTACACCTTC.

V usage is TRBV27 and J usage is TRBJ1-2, with 9 nucleotides matching TRBD1. The V and J ends lost 6 bases and 7 bases, in that order; junction bases with no gene match: 3. The CDR3 sequence is 12 residues long. CDR1 is MNHEY, CDR2 SMNVEV, per germline (reference sequence). The DNA of the CDR3 is TGTGCCAGCAGGGACAGGGGTTCTGGCTACACCTTC. This gives the protein CASRDRGSGYTF.

The chain joins TRBV18 to TRBJ1-3; unclear D gene. The CDR3 extends over 17 amino acids. V was cut by 1 base and J by 1 base, with 14 bases left in between. Germline CDR1 is KGHSH and CDR2 is LQKENI. The CDR3 DNA reads TGTGCCAGCTCACCACTGGGCGGGCCCTCATCTGGAAACACCATATATTTT. Translated, it gives CASSPLGGPSSGNTIYF.